The subject of this entry is one T cell receptor beta chain. Its target is not known. CDR1 is SGHRS, CDR2 YFSETQ, per germline. The CDR3 length is 13 residues. Eight distinct reactions (per sample) were used to make the cDNA. Each UMI, carrying a 6-nucleotide sample barcode, came from template switching. Reprocessing the 5' RACE reads, TCRdb reports a single entry for every CDR3 protein and omits DNA. The sample has about 210,000 distinct CDR3 sequences. These data originate in a study of monozygotic twins with inflammatory bowel disease. Study results and caveats: Especially with disease activity, IBD patients had fewer clonotypes in common with others than healthy twins did. The inverse Simpson measure of TCRbeta diversity was lower in IBD patients than in healthy co-twins.

The sequencing sample was made of blood. V is TRBV5-1 and J is TRBJ2-7. The receptor was derived from a human donor with ulcerative colitis or Crohn's disease, or a healthy co-twin of an affected twin (not recorded which). This CDR3 is CASSTIGPYEQYF.